The 20 T cell receptor beta chains below all came from one sample that was sequenced in a study of blood T cell repertoires in COVID-19. Some clones are missing from TCRdb's copy, which holds only in-frame ones; the method was immunoSEQ multiplex PCR. The sample gives nearly 50,000 clones, approximately 85% of which show up once; 13% to 15% is in the top ten. Sequencing used peripheral blood. Receptor source: a human donor in a cohort sampled during active COVID-19.

The CDR3 nucleotides are TGTGCCAGCAGCCCCGGGGGAGCCACTGAAGCTTTCTTT. Its translation is CASSPGGATEAFF. J is TRBJ1-1 and V is TRBV12-3 or TRBV12-4, with D possibly being TRBD1 (5 bases). Trimming pared 6 bases from V and 4 bases from J, leaving 12 bases between. CDR3 length: 13 amino acids.

The chain is built from TRBV11-2 and TRBJ1-2, with D possibly matching TRBD1 (6 bases). This CDR3 is 15 amino acids long. The V gene's germline CDR1 is SGHAT and CDR2 FQNNGV. The germline V and J ends were trimmed by 5 bases and 2 bases, with 15 bases remaining between them. The CDR3 protein is CASSPTPRGNYGYTF. The CDR3 DNA follows: TGTGCCAGCAGCCCTACCCCCAGGGGAAACTATGGCTACACCTTC. The full variable domain, in which reference TRBV11-2 and TRBJ1-2 provide the parts outside the CDR3, is EAGVAQSPRYKIIEKRQSVAFWCNPISGHATLYWYQQILGQGPKLLIQFQNNGVVDDSQLPKDRFSAERLKGVDSTLKIQPAKLEDSAVYLCASSPTPRGNYGYTFGSGTRLTVV.

This chain links TRBV7-3 with TRBJ2-2; D possibly corresponds to TRBD1 (6 bases). CDR1 and CDR2 (germline): SGHTA, FQGTGA. The CDR3 is 15 residues long. Trimming took 5 bases from V and 3 from J, leaving 13 bases between them. The CDR3 region has the DNA TGTGCCAGCAGCCCTCGGACAGTCTACACCGGGGAGCTGTTTTTT. Translated: CASSPRTVYTGELFF.

V and J are TRBV6-5 and TRBJ2-7; possibly TRBD2 for D (6 bases). The germline V and J ends were trimmed by 4 bases and 3 bases, with 16 bases remaining between them. The CDR3 extends over 15 amino acids. Germline values: CDR1 MNHEY, CDR2 SVGAGI. The CDR3 loop reads CASSSRDFKGYEQYF. The CDR3 DNA is TGTGCCAGCAGTTCCCGGGACTTTAAGGGCTACGAGCAGTACTTC.

The chain links TRBV24-1 to TRBJ2-7, with TRBD2 as a possible D gene (7 bases). The V gene lost 6 bases and the J gene lost 7 bases, with 24 bases spanning the gap. The CDR3 contains 16 residues. Germline assignment: CDR1 KGHDR and CDR2 SFDVKD. CDR3 DNA sequence: TGTGCCACCAGTCCCAGGGCTAGCGGACAGATGAGAGAGCAGTACTTC. It translates to CATSPRASGQMREQYF.

V gene TRBV28 combines with J gene TRBJ2-4, with TRBD2 as a possible D gene (6 bases). V dropped 10 bases and J dropped 0 bases, with 16 bases sitting between them. Germline CDR1 MDHEN, CDR2 SYDVKM. The CDR3 has 15 amino acids. DNA of the CDR3: TGTGCCACCTCTGGGGCGGGAACAGCCAAAAACATTCAGTACTTC. Translation: CATSGAGTAKNIQYF.

The rearrangement links TRBV2 to TRBJ1-4, with D possibly matching TRBD1 (5 bases). The CDR3 totals 14 residues. Germline lookup yields CDR1 SNHLY and CDR2 FYNNEI. V was pared by 6 bases and J by 5 bases, with 13 bases between. The CDR3 region has the DNA TGTGCCAGCAGCATGGGACTGATGAATGAAAAACTGTTTTTT. The encoded protein is CASSMGLMNEKLFF.

V is TRBV7-3 and J is TRBJ2-5, with 7 bases matching TRBD2. There are 16 residues in the CDR3. The germline gives CDR1 SGHTA, CDR2 FQGTGA. The V and J ends lost 2 bases and 3 bases, in that order; junction bases with no gene match: 9. CDR3 nucleotide sequence: TGTGCCAGCAGCTTAGCCGGCGGGGGAGTGAAAGAGACCCAGTACTTC. Its translation is CASSLAGGGVKETQYF.

This clone was seen a few times. The genes are TRBV6-5 and TRBJ1-5; maybe TRBD1 (5 bases). Trimming removed 6 bases from V and 9 bases from J, with 15 bases in between. CDR1 MNHEY and CDR2 SVGAGI come from the germline V gene. This CDR3 is built from 13 residues. CDR3 DNA sequence: TGTGCCAGCAGCCAGGCGTCAGGGCCGCCCCAGCATTTT. This codes for CASSQASGPPQHF.

This sequence joins TRBV11-3 and TRBJ2-1, with 8 bases fitting TRBD2. V lost 1 base, J lost 3 bases, and 2 bases stayed unmatched. CDR1 SGHNT and CDR2 YENEEA come from the germline V gene. This CDR3 spans 15 amino acids. The CDR3: CASSLGLAIYNEQFF. The CDR3 DNA follows: TGTGCCAGCAGCTTAGGACTAGCGATCTACAATGAGCAGTTCTTC.

Only a few counts were recorded for this clone. The V gene is TRBV11-2, the J gene TRBJ2-7; D is possibly TRBD2 (6 bases). There are 14 residues in the CDR3. CDR1 and CDR2 (germline): SGHAT, FQNNGV. The V end lost 4 bases, the J end lost 6 bases, and 16 bases lay between the germline ends. CDR3 region: CASSWAGWHSEQYF. CDR3 DNA: TGTGCCAGCAGCTGGGCGGGGTGGCACTCCGAGCAGTACTTC.

This clone was detected only a few times. The V gene is TRBV7-9, the J gene TRBJ1-1; D unclear. This CDR3 comprises 14 residues. CDR1 SEHNR and CDR2 FQNEAQ come from the germline V gene (reference sequence). Trimming removed 5 bases from V and 0 bases from J, with 10 bases in between. In nucleotides, the CDR3 is TGTGCCAGCAGCAGAGCCGTAATGAACACTGAAGCTTTCTTT. As protein: CASSRAVMNTEAFF.

The DNA for the CDR3 is TGTGCCAGCTCACCACAACAGGCGACGAACACTGAAGCTTTCTTT. It codes for CASSPQQATNTEAFF. The V call is TRBV18, the J call TRBJ1-1; possible D gene TRBD1, 5 bases. Germline V lookup: CDR1 KGHSH, CDR2 LQKENI. V lost 1 base, J lost 1 base, and 10 bases lay in between. This CDR3 is built from 15 residues.

The V gene is TRBV5-1, the J gene TRBJ1-4; D perhaps matches TRBD1 (5 bases). CDR3 size: 16 residues. V shed 4 bases and J shed 3 bases, with 16 bases lying between them. CDR1 and CDR2 from the germline V gene are SGHRS and YFSETQ. In nucleotides, the CDR3 is TGCGCCAGCAGCGCCTCCCAGGGTCTTGCTAATGAAAAACTGTTTTTT. This encodes CASSASQGLANEKLFF.

The rearrangement joins TRBV18 to TRBJ2-5; no firm D call. V lost 3 bases to trimming and J lost 1 base, with 6 bases between them. This CDR3 has 13 amino acids. Per germline, CDR1 KGHSH and CDR2 LQKENI. The CDR3 loop is CASSPRPQETQYF. The CDR3 region has the DNA TGTGCCAGCTCACCGCGTCCCCAAGAGACCCAGTACTTC. The complete variable domain, with remaining parts taken from reference TRBV18 and TRBJ2-5, reads NAGVMQNPRHLVRRRGQEARLRCSPMKGHSHVYWYRQLPEEGLKFMVYLQKENIIDESGMPKERFSAEFPKEGPSILRIQQVVRGDSAAYFCASSPRPQETQYFGPGTRLLVL.

The chain couples TRBV5-1 to TRBJ2-7; tentatively, D is TRBD2 (7 bases). The V end lost 4 bases, the J end lost 2 bases, and 16 bases lay between the germline ends. The germline V gene has CDR1 SGHRS and CDR2 YFSETQ. The CDR3 is 15 amino acids. CDR3 region: CASSRPEGGTYEQYF. The CDR3 DNA is TGCGCCAGCAGCCGCCCGGAGGGGGGGACCTACGAGCAGTACTTC.

The rearrangement links TRBV5-1 to TRBJ2-3; a weak D match, TRBD1 (6 bases). This CDR3 region has 14 residues. Trimming removed 4 bases from V and 2 bases from J, with 11 bases in between. Germline V CDR1 and CDR2: SGHRS, YFSETQ. CDR3 in amino acids: CASSSRGNTDTQYF. DNA for the CDR3: TGCGCCAGCAGCAGCAGGGGCAACACAGATACGCAGTATTTT.

The J gene is TRBJ2-3, the V gene TRBV24-1; TRBD2 might be the D (6 bases). The CDR3 length is 16 residues. The V end was cut by 5 bases, the J end by 4 bases, with 18 bases between. CDR1 is KGHDR, CDR2 SFDVKD, per germline. Here the CDR3 reads CATSGLASGEADTQYF. CDR3 coding DNA: TGTGCCACCAGTGGCCTCGCGTCGGGGGAGGCAGATACGCAGTATTTT.

The chain links TRBV6-2 or TRBV6-3 to TRBJ2-3; maybe TRBD2 (5 bases). This CDR3 has 14 residues. V was pared by 4 bases and J by 3 bases, with 11 bases between. CDR1 and CDR2 (germline): MNHEY, SVGEGT. The CDR3: CASSSTIPTDTQYF. CDR3 nucleotide sequence: TGTGCCAGCAGTTCGACTATCCCAACAGATACGCAGTATTTT.

The table lists this clone with a count of one. The V and J genes are TRBV30 and TRBJ1-5; D is perhaps TRBD1 (6 bases). From germline, CDR1 is GTSNPN and CDR2 SVGIG (reference sequence). This CDR3 comprises 15 residues. Trimming shortened V by 3 bases and J by 5 bases, and 17 bases separated the two germline ends. CDR3 residues: CAWRQMGAPDQPQHF. DNA of the CDR3: TGTGCCTGGAGGCAAATGGGGGCTCCGGATCAGCCCCAGCATTTT.